Detailed here is one TCR beta chain. Looked up from germline, CDR1 is KGHSH and CDR2 is LQKENI. Trimming at V came to 5 bases and at J to 1 base, leaving 11 bases not matched to a gene. This CDR3 region has 17 residues. This sample is drawn from a study of blood T cell repertoires in COVID-19. Whole-study context: The United States, Italy and Spain provided the acute and convalescent COVID-19 samples.

Method: immunoSEQ multiplex PCR; TCRdb's copy keeps in-frame clones and lacks some. The sample consists of roughly 220,000 clones, roughly 80% of them appearing once. The receptor was isolated from a man younger than 45 with active or convalescent COVID-19. Sequencing input: peripheral blood. The chain is built from TRBV18 and TRBJ2-7, with 10 bases lining up with TRBD1. CDR3 bases: TGTGCCAGCTCAGCCTTTACTTGGGACAGGGGTTCCTACGAGCAGTACTTC. Protein sequence: CASSAFTWDRGSYEQYF.